The 30 T cell receptor beta chains in this list originate from one sample, sequenced in a study of early T cells in non-severe SARS-CoV-2 infection. From the 5' RACE reads, TCRdb called clonotypes with MiXCR, one entry per CDR3 protein. The table has roughly 120,000 distinct CDR3 sequences, 15% seen once. Source material: whole blood. These TCRs come from an adult who was a healthcare worker with PCR-confirmed SARS-CoV-2 infection or an uninfected control (not recorded which).

This clonotype appeared a few times. The chain couples TRBV20-1 to TRBJ1-1, with D possibly matching TRBD1 (5 bases). Germline assignment: CDR1 DFQATT and CDR2 SNEGSKA (reference sequence). The CDR3 is 14 amino acids. The V and J ends lost 3 bases and 1 base respectively, with 12 bases between them. The CDR3 DNA reads TGCAGTGCTAGGTGGTTCGGGGGGAACACTGAAGCTTTCTTT. It translates to CSARWFGGNTEAFF.

The CDR3 region is CASSSQGASGETQYF. Here the CDR3 DNA reads TGCGCCAGCAGCTCACAGGGGGCTTCGGGAGAGACCCAGTACTTC. This chain uses TRBV5-1 with TRBJ2-5; TRBD1 matches 9 bases. Losses at the gene ends were 3 bases for V and 4 bases for J; bases not matched to a gene: 7. The CDR3 sequence is 15 residues long. Looked up from germline, CDR1 is SGHRS and CDR2 is YFSETQ.

The chain recombines TRBV4-2 with TRBJ1-5; D perhaps matches TRBD1 (6 bases). This CDR3 region has 15 residues. The germline CDR1 and CDR2 sequences are LGHNA and YNFKEQ. V gave up 1 base and J gave up 0 bases, with 7 bases separating them. For the CDR3, the DNA is TGTGCCAGCAGCCAAGGGACAGATAGCAATCAGCCCCAGCATTTT. This sequence encodes CASSQGTDSNQPQHF.

This clonotype has ten or more counts. The CDR3 DNA reads as TGCAGTGCTTTGCGGACAGGGGGCAGCTATGGCTACACCTTC. It yields the protein CSALRTGGSYGYTF. V gene TRBV20-1 combines with J gene TRBJ1-2; TRBD1 matches at 11 bases. Germline loops: CDR1 DFQATT, CDR2 SNEGSKA (reference sequence). V was pared by 5 bases and J by 4 bases, with 6 bases of the junction left unmatched. The CDR3 is made up of 14 amino acids.

This rearrangement joins TRBV20-1 to TRBJ2-7; D perhaps matches TRBD2 (6 bases). Germline V lookup: CDR1 DFQATT, CDR2 SNEGSKA (reference sequence). Trimming removed 6 bases at V and 4 bases at J, with 16 bases between. The CDR3 totals 13 residues. CDR3 nucleotides: TGCAGTGCCAGCGCTACGGGGGAGTACGAGCAGTACTTC. Its translation is CSASATGEYEQYF.

V is TRBV5-1 and J is TRBJ2-6; TRBD1 agrees at 7 bases. Germline trimming cut 4 bases from V and 0 bases from J; bases unmatched to any gene: 7. The CDR3 contains 17 residues. CDR1 is SGHRS and CDR2 is YFSETQ in the germline V gene. In nucleotides, the CDR3 is TGCGCCAGCAGCCCGGGACAGTTTCCCTCTGGGGCCAACGTCCTGACTTTC. As protein: CASSPGQFPSGANVLTF.

There are a few counts of this clonotype. V is TRBV2 and J is TRBJ2-1, with D perhaps TRBD2 (7 bases). In germline, CDR1 is SNHLY, CDR2 FYNNEI. CDR3 length: 16 residues. Deletions cut 5 bases from V and 0 bases from J, with 14 bases between. The CDR3 spells CASSSGGLSSYNEQFF. In nucleotides, the CDR3 is TGTGCCAGCAGTTCGGGGGGCCTTAGCTCCTACAATGAGCAGTTCTTC.

This sequence joins TRBV2 and TRBJ1-4, with TRBD1 matching 7 bases. CDR1 and CDR2 (germline): SNHLY, FYNNEI. The CDR3 extends over 14 amino acids. The V segment lost 2 bases and the J segment 8 bases; nucleotides outside the gene matches: 5. As DNA, the CDR3 is TGTGCCAGCAGTGAAACAGGGGAGGGAGAAAAACTGTTTTTT. This gives the protein CASSETGEGEKLFF.

V gene TRBV4-1 combines with J gene TRBJ1-5; D not resolved. This CDR3 region has 13 residues. Germline loops: CDR1 MGHRA, CDR2 YSYEKL. Trimming stripped 4 bases from V and 7 bases from J, with 11 bases between. In DNA form, the CDR3 reads TGCGCCAGCAGCCTCCTGCCACGGCAGCCCCAGCATTTT. Translation gives CASSLLPRQPQHF.

This clonotype came up once. The chain combines TRBV10-3 with TRBJ2-1; D is uncertain. CDR3 length: 14 residues. The V end lost 0 bases, the J end lost 8 bases, and 11 bases lay between the germline ends. The germline V gene has CDR1 ENHRY and CDR2 SYGVKD. CDR3 loop: CAISESSNSDEQFF. As DNA, the CDR3 is TGTGCCATCAGTGAGTCTTCCAACTCCGATGAGCAGTTCTTC.

This clonotype was detected a few times. The chain is built from TRBV19 and TRBJ2-3; no clear D gene. From germline, CDR1 is LNHDA and CDR2 SQIVND (reference sequence). This CDR3 spans 14 amino acids. Between the trimmed V and J ends, which lost 5 bases and 0 bases, there was a span of 9 bases. In DNA form, the CDR3 reads TGTGCCAGTAGTCAAGGGCCCAGCACAGATACGCAGTATTTT. It yields the protein CASSQGPSTDTQYF.

There are a few counts of this clonotype. The gene calls are TRBV5-1 and TRBJ1-1, with TRBD1 identical over 11 bases. The CDR3 sequence is 15 residues long. In germline, CDR1 is SGHRS, CDR2 YFSETQ. V gave up 4 bases and J gave up 7 bases; unmatched junction bases: 9. CDR3 sequence (DNA): TGCGCCAGCAGCCCCCACCGGGACAGGGGGATTGAAGCTTTCTTT. This encodes CASSPHRDRGIEAFF. Together with reference TRBV5-1 and TRBJ1-1, the CDR3 gives the full variable domain: KAGVTQTPRYLIKTRGQQVTLSCSPISGHRSVSWYQQTPGQGLQFLFEYFSETQRNKGNFPGRFSGRQFSNSRSEMNVSTLELGDSALYLCASSPHRDRGIEAFFGQGTRLTVV.

The chain links TRBV2 to TRBJ2-7; TRBD1 matches at 8 bases. V trimming: 6 bases; J trimming: 2 bases; junction bases outside the gene matches: 3. This CDR3 has 13 amino acids. The germline V gene encodes CDR1 SNHLY and CDR2 FYNNEI. CDR3 region: CASSGTGPYEQYF. Written as DNA, the CDR3 is TGTGCCAGCAGCGGGACAGGCCCCTACGAGCAGTACTTC. The whole variable domain, remainder taken from reference TRBV2 and TRBJ2-7, is EPEVTQTPSHQVTQMGQEVILRCVPISNHLYFYWYRQILGQKVEFLVSFYNNEISEKSEIFDDQFSVERPDGSNFTLKIRSTKLEDSAMYFCASSGTGPYEQYFGPGTRLTVT.

V gene TRBV5-6 combines with J gene TRBJ1-1, with D perhaps matching TRBD1 (6 bases). The CDR3 extends over 17 amino acids. In germline, CDR1 is SGHDT, CDR2 YYEEEE. Trimming left V 4 bases short and J 2 bases short, with 21 bases between. This CDR3 is CASSRVLGALDNTEAFF. The CDR3 DNA is TGTGCCAGCAGCCGAGTCTTGGGGGCCCTAGATAACACTGAAGCTTTCTTT. The full variable domain, its missing parts supplied by reference TRBV5-6 and TRBJ1-1, is DAGVTQSPTHLIKTRGQQVTLRCSPKSGHDTVSWYQQALGQGPQFIFQYYEEEERQRGNFPDRFSGHQFPNYSSELNVNALLLGDSALYLCASSRVLGALDNTEAFFGQGTRLTVV.

There are many counts of this clonotype. This chain connects TRBV10-1 to TRBJ1-1; TRBD1 might be the D (6 bases). Between the trimmed V and J ends, which lost 6 bases and 5 bases, there was a span of 10 bases. CDR1 and CDR2 from the germline V gene are WNHNN and SYGVQD (reference sequence). The CDR3 runs 12 residues. This chain's CDR3 is CASRGRGTEAFF. The CDR3 DNA reads TGCGCCAGCAGAGGAAGGGGGACTGAAGCTTTCTTT.

This clonotype was observed many times. The J gene is TRBJ1-2, the V gene TRBV10-3; D is uncertain. There are 14 residues in the CDR3. Germline-derived CDR1 and CDR2 are ENHRY and SYGVKD. Trimming took off 3 bases at V and 2 bases at J, with 10 bases between the two ends. CDR3 DNA: TGTGCCATCAGTGAAATGGAAGGGAACTATGGCTACACCTTC. This sequence encodes CAISEMEGNYGYTF.

The chain recombines TRBV28 with TRBJ1-2; TRBD1 matches 10 bases. Germline V gives CDR1 MDHEN, CDR2 SYDVKM. This CDR3 comprises 14 residues. J gave up 8 bases and V 6 bases, and 9 bases lay outside the gene matches. In DNA form, the CDR3 reads TGTGCCAGCAGCCCTGGGACAGGGGCGGGGGGCTACACCTTC. Translating gives CASSPGTGAGGYTF.

The V gene is TRBV6-1, the J gene TRBJ1-1; D is ambiguous. This CDR3 contains 13 residues. V was shortened by 8 bases and J by 1 base, with 11 bases between the two germline ends. Per germline, CDR1 MNHNS and CDR2 SASEGT. Here the CDR3 DNA reads TGTGCCAGCGGAGTAGGGCCGAACACTGAAGCTTTCTTT. This encodes CASGVGPNTEAFF.

This clonotype was seen a few times. The chain couples TRBV9 to TRBJ2-3, with 8 nucleotides matching TRBD2. This CDR3 is 15 amino acids long. From germline, CDR1 is SGDLS and CDR2 YYNGEE. Trimming cost V 0 bases and J 4 bases; bases outside gene matches: 4. CDR3 coding DNA: TGTGCCAGCAGCGTAGATGGACTAGCCCCAGATACGCAGTATTTT. Protein product: CASSVDGLAPDTQYF.

This clonotype occurred a few times. The chain carries TRBV10-3 and TRBJ2-3; 10 nucleotides match TRBD2. Germline V gene sequence: CDR1 ENHRY, CDR2 SYGVKD. The junction had 3 bases not matched to a gene; V was cut back by 5 bases and J by 1 base. This CDR3 comprises 15 residues. This CDR3 reads CAISSTSGRTDTQYF. For the CDR3, the DNA is TGTGCCATCAGTTCGACTAGCGGGCGCACAGATACGCAGTATTTT.

This clonotype was seen at least ten times. The V and J genes are TRBV24-1 and TRBJ2-1, with 10 bases that match TRBD2. In germline, CDR1 is KGHDR, CDR2 SFDVKD. There are 14 residues in the CDR3. V was clipped by 2 bases and J by 8 bases; unmatched bases: 2. This CDR3 reads CATSDSSGGDEQFF. Written as DNA, the CDR3 is TGTGCCACCAGTGATTCGAGCGGGGGGGATGAGCAGTTCTTC.

This chain uses TRBV20-1 with TRBJ2-7; D unclear. Trimming shortened V by 3 bases and J by 12 bases, and 15 bases separated the two germline ends. Germline CDR1 is DFQATT and CDR2 is SNEGSKA (reference sequence). This CDR3 is 11 amino acids long. CDR3 residues: CSASILEHLYF. CDR3 nucleotide sequence: TGCAGTGCTAGCATTCTCGAACATTTGTACTTC.

This clonotype was observed a few times. The chain recombines TRBV5-4 with TRBJ2-1; 9 bases fit TRBD1. CDR3 length: 16 amino acids. The J segment lost 6 bases and the V segment lost 0 bases, leaving 7 bases of the junction unmatched. CDR1 is SGHNT and CDR2 is YYREEE in the germline V gene (reference sequence). CDR3 DNA sequence: TGTGCCAGCAGCTTGGGACTAAGACAGGGGGGCAATGAGCAGTTCTTC. Translation gives CASSLGLRQGGNEQFF.

The V gene is TRBV12-3 or TRBV12-4, the J gene TRBJ1-6; no reliable D call. Trimming shortened V by 2 bases and J by 6 bases, and 11 bases separated the two germline ends. This CDR3 spans 15 amino acids. The CDR3 DNA is TGTGCCAGCAGTTTATTTGGGCCGCTTAATTCACCCCTCCACTTT. Protein product: CASSLFGPLNSPLHF.

This clonotype was picked up a small number of times. The rearrangement joins TRBV30 to TRBJ1-1, with TRBD1 matching over 7 bases. Germline values: CDR1 GTSNPN, CDR2 SVGIG (reference sequence). The CDR3 contains 13 residues. With V trimmed by 5 bases and J by 1 base, 4 bases remained unmatched. DNA of the CDR3: TGTGCCTGGCAGGGACAGCAGAACACTGAAGCTTTCTTT. Translating it yields CAWQGQQNTEAFF.

This clonotype was observed many times. This chain joins TRBV19 and TRBJ2-2; TRBD2 is a possible D gene (6 bases). Germline assignment: CDR1 LNHDA and CDR2 SQIVND (reference sequence). V was cut by 5 bases and J by 8 bases, with 15 bases left in between. CDR3 length equals 14 residues. The chain's CDR3 is CASSARWGEGELFF. CDR3 sequence (DNA): TGTGCCAGTAGTGCCCGATGGGGGGAAGGGGAGCTGTTTTTT. The full variable domain, completed using reference TRBV19 and TRBJ2-2, is DGGITQSPKYLFRKEGQNVTLSCEQNLNHDAMYWYRQDPGQGLRLIYYSQIVNDFQKGDIAEGYSVSREKKESFPLTVTSAQKNPTAFYLCASSARWGEGELFFGEGSRLTVL.

The V call is TRBV7-9, the J call TRBJ1-6; the D gene is possibly TRBD1 (5 bases). This CDR3 has 16 amino acids. Germline lookup yields CDR1 SEHNR and CDR2 FQNEAQ (reference sequence). The V end lost 4 bases, the J end lost 5 bases, and 15 bases lay between the germline ends. CDR3 loop: CASSSGPGGDNSPLHF. Here the CDR3 DNA reads TGTGCCAGCAGCTCCGGACCCGGAGGGGATAATTCACCCCTCCACTTT.

The chain carries TRBV5-1 and TRBJ1-1, with 7 bases fitting TRBD1. The V gene end was trimmed by 4 bases and the J gene end by 1 base; junction bases not matched to a gene: 4. This CDR3 comprises 14 residues. Germline-derived CDR1 and CDR2 are SGHRS and YFSETQ. The CDR3 spells CASSRWTGNTEAFF. DNA of the CDR3: TGCGCCAGCAGCCGATGGACAGGGAACACTGAAGCTTTCTTT.

This clonotype was seen at least ten times. J is TRBJ1-5 and V is TRBV12-3 or TRBV12-4; the D gene is possibly TRBD1 (6 bases). The CDR3 totals 15 residues. Trimming stripped 8 bases from V and 2 bases from J, with 16 bases between. The CDR3: CASRRSGVRNQPQHF. In nucleotides, the CDR3 is TGTGCCAGCCGTAGGTCAGGGGTTCGCAATCAGCCCCAGCATTTT.

This clonotype has at least ten counts. The chain recombines TRBV12-3 or TRBV12-4 with TRBJ1-4; 10 nucleotides agree with TRBD1. V shed 6 bases and J 8 bases; nucleotides not matched to a gene: 6. The CDR3 is made up of 14 amino acids. The CDR3 reads CASRWTGGEEKLFF. The CDR3, as DNA: TGTGCCAGCAGATGGACAGGGGGAGAAGAAAAACTGTTTTTT.